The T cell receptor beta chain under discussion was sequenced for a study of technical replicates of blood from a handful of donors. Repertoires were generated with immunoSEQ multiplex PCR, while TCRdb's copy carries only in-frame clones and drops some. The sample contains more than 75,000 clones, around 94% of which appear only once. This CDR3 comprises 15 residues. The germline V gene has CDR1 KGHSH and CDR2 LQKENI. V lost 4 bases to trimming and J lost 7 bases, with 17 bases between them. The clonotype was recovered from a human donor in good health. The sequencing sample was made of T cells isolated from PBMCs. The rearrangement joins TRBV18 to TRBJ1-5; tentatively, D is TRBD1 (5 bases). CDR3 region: CASSLSTGMEQPQHF. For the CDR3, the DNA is TGTGCCAGCTCACTTTCCACAGGTATGGAGCAGCCCCAGCATTTT. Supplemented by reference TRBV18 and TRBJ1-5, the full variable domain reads NAGVMQNPRHLVRRRGQEARLRCSPMKGHSHVYWYRQLPEEGLKFMVYLQKENIIDESGMPKERFSAEFPKEGPSILRIQQVVRGDSAAYFCASSLSTGMEQPQHFGDGTRLSIL.